The 10 T cell receptor beta chains given below trace back to one sample, sequenced in a study of beta chain features in type 1 diabetes. Expressed TCRB transcripts got sequenced, as all isolated RNA was reverse transcribed. The data were produced by immunoSEQ multiplex PCR, yet TCRdb's version contains in-frame clones alone and is incomplete. The sample records some 240,000 clones, roughly a tenth being singletons. Sequencing was done on a sample of central memory CD4+ T cells from blood. These receptors were taken from a man aged 18 to 29 in good health.

The V and J genes are TRBV5-1 and TRBJ2-1; maybe TRBD2 (5 bases). Germline V lookup: CDR1 SGHRS, CDR2 YFSETQ. V shed 1 base and J shed 4 bases, with 12 bases lying between them. CDR3 length: 15 amino acids. The CDR3 region is CASSLLASSYNEQFF. CDR3 coding DNA: TGCGCCAGCAGCTTGTTAGCTAGCTCTTACAATGAGCAGTTCTTC.

The genes are TRBV18 and TRBJ2-1, with 8 bases identical to TRBD2. CDR3 length: 15 amino acids. V gave up 5 bases and J gave up 3 bases; unmatched junction bases: 6. Germline values: CDR1 KGHSH, CDR2 LQKENI. For the CDR3, the DNA is TGTGCCAGCTCAGACAGCGGGAGTGGCTACAATGAGCAGTTCTTC. This encodes CASSDSGSGYNEQFF.

This chain connects TRBV15 to TRBJ2-7; 10 nucleotides align to TRBD2. Germline lookup yields CDR1 LNHNV and CDR2 YYDKDF (reference sequence). V trimming: 5 bases; J trimming: 2 bases; junction bases outside the gene matches: 9. This CDR3 has 16 amino acids. In DNA form, the CDR3 reads TGTGCCACCAGCGGGTTAGAGCGGGGGGGCACCTACGAGCAGTACTTC. Protein: CATSGLERGGTYEQYF. Supplemented by reference TRBV15 and TRBJ2-7, the full variable domain reads DAMVIQNPRYQVTQFGKPVTLSCSQTLNHNVMYWYQQKSSQAPKLLFHYYDKDFNNEADTPDNFQSRRPNTSFCFLDIRSPGLGDTAMYLCATSGLERGGTYEQYFGPGTRLTVT.

This clone is medium-sized. The chain carries TRBV7-9 and TRBJ2-7; possibly TRBD1 for D (6 bases). This CDR3 has 13 amino acids. Germline V gene data show CDR1 as SEHNR and CDR2 as FQNEAQ (reference sequence). V was shortened by 3 bases and J by 2 bases, with 8 bases between the two germline ends. The CDR3 sequence: CASSFRTAYEQYF. The CDR3 DNA reads TGTGCCAGCAGCTTTAGGACAGCCTACGAGCAGTACTTC.

This chain joins TRBV6-5 and TRBJ2-2, with D unclear. CDR1 is MNHEY, CDR2 SVGAGI, per germline. The CDR3 consists of 14 residues. Between the trimmed V and J ends, which lost 5 bases and 2 bases, there was a span of 9 bases. CDR3 DNA: TGTGCCAGCAGTCCAACACATAACACCGGGGAGCTGTTTTTT. Amino acid sequence: CASSPTHNTGELFF.

The rearrangement links TRBV7-3 to TRBJ1-1; D not resolved. Trimming left V 0 bases short and J 4 bases short, with 15 bases between. There are 16 residues in the CDR3. Germline CDR1 reads SGHTA; CDR2 reads FQGTGA. The CDR3 spells CASSLTYNSRTTEAFF. CDR3 coding DNA: TGTGCCAGCAGCTTAACCTATAACAGCCGAACCACTGAAGCTTTCTTT.

This clone was seen repeatedly, ten times or more. The rearrangement uses TRBV2 and TRBJ2-1; D unclear. Germline V gene sequence: CDR1 SNHLY, CDR2 FYNNEI. The CDR3 runs to 14 residues. Trimming stripped 1 base from V and 4 bases from J, with 8 bases between. CDR3 region: CASSEDRMYNEQFF. Here the CDR3 DNA reads TGTGCCAGCAGTGAAGACAGAATGTACAATGAGCAGTTCTTC.

This clone was seen repeatedly, ten times or more. Other DNA sequences from this sample encode an identical CDR3 as well. The chain recombines TRBV18 with TRBJ1-1; weak D call: TRBD1 (6 bases). CDR1 KGHSH and CDR2 LQKENI come from the germline V gene. The CDR3 consists of 13 residues. The V end lost 8 bases, the J end lost 0 bases, and 10 bases lay between the germline ends. The DNA of the CDR3 is TGTGCCAGCGCGACAGGCTTGAACACTGAAGCTTTCTTT. Its translation is CASATGLNTEAFF.

A few counts support this clone. The gene calls are TRBV10-3 and TRBJ1-2; 7 bases map to TRBD1. With 5 bases clipped from V and 5 bases from J, the junction kept 5 bases outside the gene matches. The germline V gene encodes CDR1 ENHRY and CDR2 SYGVKD. CDR3 length: 13 residues. The CDR3 region has the DNA TGTGCCATCAGTCGGGACAGCTCATATGGCTACACCTTC. This translates into CAISRDSSYGYTF.

This clone was found a few times. The chain carries TRBV9 and TRBJ2-1; 9 nucleotides match TRBD2. Germline V gives CDR1 SGDLS, CDR2 YYNGEE. The V gene end was trimmed by 0 bases and the J gene end by 9 bases; junction bases not matched to a gene: 7. The CDR3 length is 15 residues. DNA of the CDR3: TGTGCCAGCAGCGTAGAAAGCGGGAGGTCTATTGAGCAGTTCTTC. Protein product: CASSVESGRSIEQFF.